The 14 T cell receptor beta chains in this list originate from one sample, sequenced in a study of identical twins. TCRdb re-called the 5' RACE reads with MiXCR, one entry per CDR3 protein. The sample carries 650,000 to 750,000 distinct CDR3 sequences, 21% recorded once. These same records also appear under a second study, on T cells expressing NK-cell markers.

The sample taken for sequencing was PBMCs. The receptor source for this set is a young woman in good health.

This chain joins TRBV19 and TRBJ2-5; TRBD2 matches at 14 bases. From germline, CDR1 is LNHDA and CDR2 SQIVND (reference sequence). CDR3 length: 15 residues. The ends lost 5 bases at V and 6 bases at J; junction bases unmatched: 5. The CDR3 protein is CASSVGTSGRQTQYF. The CDR3 coding sequence is TGTGCCAGTAGTGTCGGGACTAGCGGGAGACAGACCCAGTACTTC.

This clonotype was recorded a few times. V gene TRBV29-1 combines with J gene TRBJ2-7; 9 bases align to TRBD2. The CDR3 spans 13 residues. CDR1 is SQVTM, CDR2 ANQGSEA, per germline. V trimming: 4 bases; J trimming: 3 bases; junction bases outside the gene matches: 4. The CDR3 nucleotides read TGCAGCGTTGCTCTAGCGGGGCTCTACGAGCAGTACTTC. Residues: CSVALAGLYEQYF.

This clonotype was counted a few times. The chain employs TRBV12-3 or TRBV12-4 and TRBJ2-3; D might be TRBD2 (6 bases). V shed 7 bases and J shed 1 base, with 12 bases lying between them. CDR3 length equals 14 residues. In DNA form, the CDR3 reads TGTGCCAGCACGACTACGGGGGGCACAGATACGCAGTATTTT. As protein: CASTTTGGTDTQYF.

The V and J genes are TRBV7-2 and TRBJ2-5; 9 positions agree with TRBD1. CDR1 is SGHTA and CDR2 is FQGNSA in the germline V gene. The CDR3 contains 17 residues. V dropped 0 bases and J dropped 2; count of bases not matched to a gene: 7. CDR3: CASSLAYPGTGQETQYF. Written as DNA, the CDR3 is TGTGCCAGCAGCTTAGCGTACCCCGGGACAGGGCAAGAGACCCAGTACTTC.

This clonotype was recorded a few times. The CDR3 region is CASSLAGQGAQAFF. The CDR3, as DNA: TGTGCCAGCAGCCTGGCGGGACAGGGGGCGCAAGCTTTCTTT. This chain links TRBV7-2 with TRBJ1-1; 12 bases are shared with TRBD1. CDR1 SGHTA and CDR2 FQGNSA come from the germline V gene. J was trimmed by 9 bases and V by 5 bases; bases with no gene match: 7. The CDR3 consists of 14 residues.

A few counts support this clonotype. The CDR3, as DNA: TGTGCCAGCAGCAGTCGCGGGAGGTCCTACAATGAGCAGTTCTTC. This codes for CASSSRGRSYNEQFF. The chain joins TRBV27 to TRBJ2-1; 8 nucleotides agree with TRBD2. The germline gives CDR1 MNHEY, CDR2 SMNVEV (reference sequence). There are 15 residues in the CDR3. Trimming at V came to 6 bases and at J to 1 base, leaving 5 bases not matched to a gene.

This clonotype appeared many times. The chain employs TRBV7-2 and TRBJ1-1, with unresolved D. The CDR3 runs 17 residues. Germline lookup yields CDR1 SGHTA and CDR2 FQGNSA. V lost 2 bases and J lost 0, with 16 bases in between. CDR3 region: CASSLRWGGIMNTEAFF. Here the CDR3 DNA reads TGTGCCAGCAGCTTAAGATGGGGAGGTATTATGAACACTGAAGCTTTCTTT.

The table lists this clonotype with many counts. This chain links TRBV6-1 with TRBJ1-1, with 8 bases that match TRBD1. The V segment lost 5 bases and the J segment 5 bases; nucleotides outside the gene matches: 7. The germline V gene encodes CDR1 MNHNS and CDR2 SASEGT. CDR3 length equals 14 residues. CDR3 nucleotide sequence: TGTGCCAGCAGTACCAGACAGGGGTGGACTGAAGCTTTCTTT. The encoded protein is CASSTRQGWTEAFF.

This clonotype showed up many times. The chain recombines TRBV20-1 with TRBJ2-5; 7 nucleotides align to TRBD2. V trimming: 3 bases; J trimming: 1 base; junction bases outside the gene matches: 8. Per germline, CDR1 DFQATT and CDR2 SNEGSKA (reference sequence). There are 15 residues in the CDR3. DNA for the CDR3: TGCAGTGCTAGCCCCGCGGGGGACCTCCAAGAGACCCAGTACTTC. Its translation: CSASPAGDLQETQYF.

The chain recombines TRBV12-3 or TRBV12-4 with TRBJ2-1; D unresolved. Between the trimmed V and J ends, which lost 7 bases and 7 bases, there was a span of 14 bases. CDR3 length: 13 residues. CDR3 region: CASTYLMRNEQFF. The CDR3 DNA sequence: TGTGCCAGCACCTACTTGATGAGAAATGAGCAGTTCTTC.

The sample holds a few counts of this clonotype. The V gene is TRBV20-1, the J gene TRBJ2-3, with D perhaps TRBD1 (5 bases). The V gene's germline CDR1 is DFQATT and CDR2 SNEGSKA (reference sequence). The CDR3 loop spans 13 amino acids. Trimming pared 1 base from V and 5 bases from J, leaving 10 bases between. CDR3 in DNA: TGCAGTGCTAGAGTAACAGGTTTAGATACGCAGTATTTT. Protein sequence: CSARVTGLDTQYF.

The chain is built from TRBV5-1 and TRBJ1-5; TRBD1 agrees at 7 bases. The germline V gene has CDR1 SGHRS and CDR2 YFSETQ. The CDR3 is 14 amino acids. Trimming cost V 3 bases and J 4 bases; bases outside gene matches: 4. CDR3 nucleotide sequence: TGCGCCAGCAGCTGGGGGACAGATAATCAGCCCCAGCATTTT. It encodes CASSWGTDNQPQHF.

This rearrangement joins TRBV20-1 to TRBJ1-1; D is undetermined. The CDR3 runs 9 residues. Germline V gene data show CDR1 as DFQATT and CDR2 as SNEGSKA (reference sequence). The V and J ends lost 3 bases and 9 bases respectively, with 5 bases between them. The chain's CDR3 is CSASLQAFF. CDR3 sequence (DNA): TGCAGTGCTAGCCTTCAAGCTTTCTTT.

V is TRBV4-1 and J is TRBJ2-7, with D hard to call. The V end was cut by 1 base, the J end by 5 bases, with 12 bases between. Germline CDR1 is MGHRA and CDR2 is YSYEKL. The CDR3 is 14 residues long. The CDR3 coding sequence is TGCGCCAGCAGCCAAGTGGGTCCGAGGAACGAGCAGTACTTC. Its translation: CASSQVGPRNEQYF.